The next 20 T cell receptor beta chains were all read from a single sample in a study of blood T cells in healthy people across ages. For the second PCR, which ran for about 6 to 11 cycles, a sample-barcoded 5' primer and a J-beta primer mix were used. TCRdb itself ran the 5' RACE reads through MiXCR, one entry per CDR3 protein. The table lists hundreds of thousands of distinct CDR3 sequences, around half of them singletons. Sequenced input: blood. The receptors derive from a woman aged 55-69 years in good health.

The table lists this clonotype with a few counts. This chain connects TRBV5-1 to TRBJ1-1; 7 positions match TRBD1. The germline CDR1 and CDR2 sequences are SGHRS and YFSETQ. The CDR3 loop spans 14 amino acids. J lost 5 bases, V lost 4 bases, and 8 bases had no gene match. CDR3 region: CASSILTGQTEAFF. DNA of the CDR3: TGCGCCAGCAGCATACTAACGGGACAGACTGAAGCTTTCTTT.

The chain combines TRBV12-3 or TRBV12-4 with TRBJ2-5, with TRBD2 matching over 9 bases. CDR3 length: 14 residues. The J segment lost 11 bases and the V segment lost 3 bases, leaving 10 bases of the junction unmatched. CDR3 sequence: CASSLAGGPVEQYF. Here the CDR3 DNA reads TGTGCCAGCAGTTTGGCGGGAGGGCCAGTTGAGCAGTACTTC.

Only a few counts were recorded for this clonotype. The chain links TRBV7-6 to TRBJ2-1; D possibly corresponds to TRBD1 (5 bases). The CDR3 is 11 residues long. CDR1 is SGHVS, CDR2 FNYEAQ, per germline. Trimming removed 5 bases at V and 8 bases at J, with 7 bases between. CDR3 nucleotide sequence: TGTGCCAGCAGCAGGGGCCATGAGCAGTTCTTC. Amino acid sequence: CASSRGHEQFF.

The V call is TRBV4-3, the J call TRBJ2-1; 11 nucleotides align to TRBD2. The length of the CDR3 is 15 residues. V trimming: 0 bases; J trimming: 10 bases; junction bases outside the gene matches: 5. Germline CDR1 and CDR2: LGHNA and YSLEER. This CDR3 is CASSQDGVAGGEQFF. The CDR3 DNA follows: TGCGCCAGCAGCCAAGATGGGGTAGCGGGAGGGGAGCAGTTCTTC.

The V call is TRBV12-3 or TRBV12-4, the J call TRBJ1-2, with a weak D call TRBD1 (6 bases). CDR3 length: 14 amino acids. Trimming took 5 bases from V and 2 from J, leaving 12 bases between them. CDR3 residues: CASSPRQENYGYTF. The CDR3 nucleotides are TGTGCCAGCAGTCCTCGACAGGAAAACTATGGCTACACCTTC.

This chain uses TRBV4-2 with TRBJ2-5, with D unclear. Germline V gene sequence: CDR1 LGHNA, CDR2 YNFKEQ. V gave up 0 bases and J gave up 0 bases, with 8 bases separating them. There are 15 residues in the CDR3. DNA for the CDR3: TGTGCCAGCAGCCAAGATGGGCAGTACCAAGAGACCCAGTACTTC. It is translated as CASSQDGQYQETQYF.

The rearrangement links TRBV7-9 to TRBJ2-3; 12 positions agree with TRBD2. J gave up 1 base and V 5 bases, and 7 bases lay outside the gene matches. The CDR3 runs to 17 residues. Germline V CDR1 and CDR2: SEHNR, FQNEAQ (reference sequence). The CDR3 DNA reads TGTGCCAGCAGCCACTATAGGACTAGCGGGGGCACAGATACGCAGTATTTT. Translating gives CASSHYRTSGGTDTQYF.

The V gene is TRBV18, the J gene TRBJ2-5; 7 bases align to TRBD1. The CDR3 runs to 14 residues. The germline V gene has CDR1 KGHSH and CDR2 LQKENI. V gave up 3 bases and J gave up 2 bases; unmatched junction bases: 3. CDR3: CASSPVTGQETQYF. CDR3 nucleotide sequence: TGTGCCAGCTCACCCGTGACAGGGCAAGAGACCCAGTACTTC.

The chain joins TRBV29-1 to TRBJ2-1, with 7 bases fitting TRBD1. The CDR3 is 13 amino acids. Germline trimming cut 6 bases from V and 7 bases from J; bases unmatched to any gene: 9. CDR1 is SQVTM, CDR2 ANQGSEA, per germline. The DNA of the CDR3 is TGCAGCGTCTTCAGGACAGGAAGGAATGAGCAGTTCTTC. Translation gives CSVFRTGRNEQFF.

This clonotype turned up a few times. The chain recombines TRBV7-9 with TRBJ1-4; D unresolved. Trimming removed 5 bases at V and 3 bases at J, with 13 bases between. Germline loops: CDR1 SEHNR, CDR2 FQNEAQ (reference sequence). CDR3 size: 15 residues. For the CDR3, the DNA is TGTGCCAGCAGCCCACTGTCCGGGCCTAATGAAAAACTGTTTTTT. It translates to CASSPLSGPNEKLFF.

This clonotype has just a few counts. The rearrangement joins TRBV7-3 to TRBJ2-1; 8 bases fit TRBD2. The CDR3 has 13 residues. The V gene's germline CDR1 is SGHTA and CDR2 FQGTGA. The ends lost 3 bases at V and 8 bases at J; junction bases unmatched: 3. The CDR3 DNA sequence: TGTGCCAGCAGCTTGCAGCGGGAGTATGAGCAGTTCTTC. Amino acids: CASSLQREYEQFF.

The chain carries TRBV6-2 or TRBV6-3 and TRBJ2-1; tentative D call: TRBD2 (5 bases). Germline V gives CDR1 MNHEY, CDR2 SVGEGT. This CDR3 comprises 16 residues. Trimming removed 8 bases from V and 2 bases from J, with 19 bases in between. The CDR3 DNA reads TGTGCCAGCTACGGACTCAGGCGGACCACCTACAATGAGCAGTTCTTC. Translated: CASYGLRRTTYNEQFF.

CDR3 loop: CAWATRASFNYGYTF. CDR3 sequence (DNA): TGTGCCTGGGCCACCCGGGCCTCCTTTAACTATGGCTACACCTTC. The rearrangement uses TRBV30 and TRBJ1-2, with no clear D. The CDR3 has 15 residues. Germline V CDR1 and CDR2: GTSNPN, SVGIG (reference sequence). Trimming left V 5 bases short and J 1 base short, with 17 bases between.

The sample holds a few counts of this clonotype. This rearrangement joins TRBV5-1 to TRBJ2-4, with D possibly being TRBD2 (6 bases). Trimming shortened V by 3 bases and J by 6 bases, and 7 bases separated the two germline ends. Germline loops: CDR1 SGHRS, CDR2 YFSETQ. The CDR3 sequence is 12 residues long. CDR3 nucleotides: TGCGCCAGCAGCTATAGCGGAAACATTCAGTACTTC. It codes for CASSYSGNIQYF.

The gene calls are TRBV12-3 or TRBV12-4 and TRBJ2-7; weak D call: TRBD2 (6 bases). Trimming cost V 5 bases and J 2 bases, with 19 bases left between them. This CDR3 is built from 16 residues. The CDR3 spells CASSPRRGLGTYEQYF. In DNA form, the CDR3 reads TGTGCCAGCAGTCCCAGGCGGGGTCTCGGAACCTACGAGCAGTACTTC.

This clonotype has a count of ten or more. The chain carries TRBV4-3 and TRBJ2-7; D uncertain. This CDR3 has 12 residues. Germline V gene lookup returns CDR1 LGHNA and CDR2 YSLEER. Trimming took off 0 bases at V and 9 bases at J, with 9 bases between the two ends. The CDR3 here is CASSQEGFGQYF. CDR3 coding DNA: TGCGCCAGCAGCCAAGAAGGGTTTGGGCAGTACTTC.

This chain joins TRBV7-8 and TRBJ1-5, with 10 bases fitting TRBD1. Germline CDR1 and CDR2: SGHVS and FQNEAQ. The trim removed 4 bases at V and 5 bases at J, leaving 8 bases unmatched. There are 16 residues in the CDR3. This CDR3 is CASSSAGTGAHQPQHF. As DNA, the CDR3 is TGTGCCAGCAGCTCCGCCGGGACAGGGGCCCATCAGCCCCAGCATTTT. The variable domain in full, with the rest retrieved from reference TRBV7-8 and TRBJ1-5, is GAGVSQSPRYKVAKRGQDVALRCDPISGHVSLFWYQQALGQGPEFLTYFQNEAQLDKSGLPSDRFFAERPEGSVSTLKIQRTQQEDSAVYLCASSSAGTGAHQPQHFGDGTRLSIL.

This chain connects TRBV20-1 to TRBJ1-5; tentative D call: TRBD1 (5 bases). The ends were cut back, 7 bases at V and 3 bases at J, with 19 bases in the middle. The CDR3 runs to 15 residues. Per the germline V gene, CDR1 is DFQATT and CDR2 is SNEGSKA (reference sequence). The CDR3 sequence is CSGTVNGGLNQPQHF. CDR3 nucleotides: TGCAGTGGGACCGTTAACGGGGGACTCAATCAGCCCCAGCATTTT.

The genes are TRBV7-2 and TRBJ2-7; no definite D call. Germline V gives CDR1 SGHTA, CDR2 FQGNSA. This CDR3 contains 12 residues. Trimming left V 7 bases short and J 0 bases short, with 7 bases between. The CDR3 DNA sequence: TGTGCCAGCACCCCCAACTCCTACGAGCAGTACTTC. Translating gives CASTPNSYEQYF.

The chain is built from TRBV4-2 and TRBJ2-1, with unresolved D. This CDR3 is built from 16 residues. The V gene's germline CDR1 is LGHNA and CDR2 YNFKEQ. V gave up 0 bases and J gave up 0 bases, with 9 bases separating them. The CDR3 DNA reads TGTGCCAGCAGCCAAGATCTCGCGGCCTCCTACAATGAGCAGTTCTTC. Translating gives CASSQDLAASYNEQFF.